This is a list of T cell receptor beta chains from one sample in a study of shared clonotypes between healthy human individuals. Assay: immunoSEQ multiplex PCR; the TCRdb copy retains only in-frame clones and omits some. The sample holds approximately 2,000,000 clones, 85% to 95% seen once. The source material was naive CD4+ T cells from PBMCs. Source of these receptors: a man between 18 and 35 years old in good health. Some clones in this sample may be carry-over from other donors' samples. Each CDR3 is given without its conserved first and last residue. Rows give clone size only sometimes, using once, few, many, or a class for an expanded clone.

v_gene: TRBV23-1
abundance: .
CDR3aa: ASSLMGAQPQH

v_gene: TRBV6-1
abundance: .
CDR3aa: ASSSGLQETQY

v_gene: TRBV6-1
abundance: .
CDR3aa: ASSSQGEDTEAF

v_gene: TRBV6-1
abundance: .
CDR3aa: ASSEVSNQPQH

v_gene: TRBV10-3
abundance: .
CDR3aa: AISAPGAANNEQF

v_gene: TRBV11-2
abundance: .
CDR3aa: ASSLTTRDQETQY

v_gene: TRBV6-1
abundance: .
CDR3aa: ASSEFGGSTYNEQF

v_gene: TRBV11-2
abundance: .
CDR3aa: ASSLNPGSRGGYT

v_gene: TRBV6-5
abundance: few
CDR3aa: ASSYSGRNTEAF

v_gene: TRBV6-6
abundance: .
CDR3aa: ASSYGGPRQPQH

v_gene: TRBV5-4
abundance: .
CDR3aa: ASSSQTSGRHIQY

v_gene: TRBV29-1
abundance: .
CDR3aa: SVELGDGGGGYT

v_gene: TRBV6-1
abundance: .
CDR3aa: ASSGEGTGDVHEQY

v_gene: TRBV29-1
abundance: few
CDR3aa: SAGQGPMNTEAF

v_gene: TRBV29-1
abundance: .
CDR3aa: SAWGWGSYGYT

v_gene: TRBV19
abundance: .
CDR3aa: ASSEQRTSGNTIY

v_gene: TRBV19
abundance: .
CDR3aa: ASSMLGNIDGYT

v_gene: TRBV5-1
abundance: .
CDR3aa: ASSPTVRELF

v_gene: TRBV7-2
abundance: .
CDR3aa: ASSLGVGRGVDTQY

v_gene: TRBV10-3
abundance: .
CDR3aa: AIRGTSGPSYEQY

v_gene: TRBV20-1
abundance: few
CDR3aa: SAGTEGGYT

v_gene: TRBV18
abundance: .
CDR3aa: ASSPPTGDTEAF

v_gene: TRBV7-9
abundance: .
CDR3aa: ASSSPPRAHYEQY

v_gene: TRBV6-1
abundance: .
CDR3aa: ASSEAGLKDTQY

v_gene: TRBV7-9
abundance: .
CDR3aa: ASSRDQMNTEAF

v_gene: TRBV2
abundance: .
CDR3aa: ASRERLAGTYNEQF

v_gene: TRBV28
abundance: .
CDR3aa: ASSSDSYEQY

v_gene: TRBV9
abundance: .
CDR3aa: ASSPGTGSNEQF

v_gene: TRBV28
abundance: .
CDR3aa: ASSVRLAESYNEQF

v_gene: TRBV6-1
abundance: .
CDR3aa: ASSEEGFGYT

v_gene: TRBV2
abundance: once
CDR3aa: ASRGVYGPRETQY

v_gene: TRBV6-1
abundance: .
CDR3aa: ASRETGLSTGELF

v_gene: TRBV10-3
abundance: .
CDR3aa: AISEFRLLQMGTEAF

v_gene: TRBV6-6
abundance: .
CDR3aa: ASTGRVRSDTQY

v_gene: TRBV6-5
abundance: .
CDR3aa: ASSWGRNTEAF

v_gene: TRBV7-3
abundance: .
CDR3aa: ASSLTPGEVINEQF

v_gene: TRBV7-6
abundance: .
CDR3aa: ASSSTGGAGKLF

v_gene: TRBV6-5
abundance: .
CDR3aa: ASSLQGLYGYT

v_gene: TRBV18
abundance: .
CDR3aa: ASSSGQGTTDTQY

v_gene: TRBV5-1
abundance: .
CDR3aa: ASSFGQGVVGKAEAF

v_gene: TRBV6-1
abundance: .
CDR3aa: ASSARTGIQYEQY

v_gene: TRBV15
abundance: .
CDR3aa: ATSRDRIGGHGNTIY

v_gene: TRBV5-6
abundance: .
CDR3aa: ASRPWSPGRTEAF

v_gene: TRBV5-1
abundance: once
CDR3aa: ASSLDWRNTGELF

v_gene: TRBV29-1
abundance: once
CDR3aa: SVVQPSTDTQY

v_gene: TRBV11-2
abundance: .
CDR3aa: ASSGRQGSLNSPLH

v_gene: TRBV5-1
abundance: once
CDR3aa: ASSLNTGNGNTIY

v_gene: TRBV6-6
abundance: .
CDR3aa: ASSTLSGPRDTEAF

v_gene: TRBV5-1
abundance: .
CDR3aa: ASSPDSANTEAF

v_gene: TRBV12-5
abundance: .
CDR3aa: ASAWGDRGTYNEQF

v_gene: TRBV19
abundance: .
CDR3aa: ASSTRYRGGPYEQY

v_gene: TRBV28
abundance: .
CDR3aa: ASSSPGQGSSYEQY

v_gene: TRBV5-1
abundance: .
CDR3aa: ASSLAPGLDYYEQY